The present T cell receptor beta chain was sequenced within a study of T-cell memory formation after mild COVID-19. TCRdb passed the 5' RACE reads through MiXCR, listing each CDR3 protein once. The sample shows under 60,000 distinct CDR3 sequences, roughly a tenth of them seen only once. Study-wide results and limits: Pre-infection memory carried some responding clones, suggesting that cross-reactive memory joined.

This clonotype turned up a few times. What it recognizes is unknown. The origin of this receptor is an adult woman who had mild COVID-19 (a few samples of this study predate the infection). Cell type and time point are not known. Sequencing was done on a sample of PBMCs or a T cell subset sorted from them (not recorded which).

CDR3 nucleotide sequence: TGTGCCAGCAGTTACCCCTCGGGGGGGCCCTTTGGGGACGAGCAGTACTTC. Translating gives CASSYPSGGPFGDEQYF. The chain couples TRBV6-2 or TRBV6-3 to TRBJ2-7, with 8 bases fitting TRBD2. V dropped 2 bases and J dropped 5; count of bases not matched to a gene: 14. This CDR3 has 17 amino acids. Per the germline V gene, CDR1 is MNHEY and CDR2 is SVGEGT.